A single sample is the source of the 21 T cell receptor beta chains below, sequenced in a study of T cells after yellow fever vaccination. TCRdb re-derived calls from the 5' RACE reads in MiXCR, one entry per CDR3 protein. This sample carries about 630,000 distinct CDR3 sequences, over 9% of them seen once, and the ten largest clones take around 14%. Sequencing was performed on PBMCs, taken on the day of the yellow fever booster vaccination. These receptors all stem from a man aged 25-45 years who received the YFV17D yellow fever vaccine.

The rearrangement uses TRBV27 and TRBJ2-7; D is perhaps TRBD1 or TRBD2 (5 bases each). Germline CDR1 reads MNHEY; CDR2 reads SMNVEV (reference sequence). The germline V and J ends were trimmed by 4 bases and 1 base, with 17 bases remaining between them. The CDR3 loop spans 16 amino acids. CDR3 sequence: CASSSGPGTSSYEQYF. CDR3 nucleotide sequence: TGTGCCAGCAGTTCTGGTCCCGGGACCTCTTCCTACGAGCAGTACTTC.

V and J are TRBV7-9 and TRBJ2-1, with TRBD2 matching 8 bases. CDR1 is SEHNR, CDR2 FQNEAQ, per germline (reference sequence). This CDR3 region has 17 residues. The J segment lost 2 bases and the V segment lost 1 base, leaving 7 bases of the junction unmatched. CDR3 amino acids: CASSLGVSSGAYNEQFF. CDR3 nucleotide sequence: TGTGCCAGCAGCTTAGGAGTCAGTAGCGGGGCCTACAATGAGCAGTTCTTC.

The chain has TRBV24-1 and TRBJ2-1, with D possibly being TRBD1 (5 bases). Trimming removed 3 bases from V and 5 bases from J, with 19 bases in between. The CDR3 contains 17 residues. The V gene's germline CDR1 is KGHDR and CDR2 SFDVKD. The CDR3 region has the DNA TGTGCCACCAGTGATCCGGACACCCATACGGCGAACAATGAGCAGTTCTTC. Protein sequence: CATSDPDTHTANNEQFF.

CDR3 loop: CASSPGFFSEGPVSGANVLTF. The CDR3 nucleotides read TGTGCCAGCAGCCCTGGATTCTTCAGCGAAGGGCCCGTCTCTGGGGCCAACGTCCTGACTTTC. The genes are TRBV4-2 and TRBJ2-6; D uncertain. The CDR3 is 21 amino acids. Trimming cost V 4 bases and J 0 bases, with 25 bases left between them. The germline V gene encodes CDR1 LGHNA and CDR2 YNFKEQ.

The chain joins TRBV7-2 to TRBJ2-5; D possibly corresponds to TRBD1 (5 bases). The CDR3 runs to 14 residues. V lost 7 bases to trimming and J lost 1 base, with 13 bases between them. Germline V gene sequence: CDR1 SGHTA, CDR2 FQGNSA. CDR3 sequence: CASTAQGIQETQYF. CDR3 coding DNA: TGTGCCAGCACCGCTCAGGGAATCCAAGAGACCCAGTACTTC.

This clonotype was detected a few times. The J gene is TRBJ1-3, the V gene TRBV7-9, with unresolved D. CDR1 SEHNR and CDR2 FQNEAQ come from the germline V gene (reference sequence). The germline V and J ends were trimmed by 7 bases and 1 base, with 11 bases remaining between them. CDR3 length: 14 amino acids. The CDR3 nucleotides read TGTGCCAGCACCTCCGCCGGGTCTGGAAACACCATATATTTT. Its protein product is CASTSAGSGNTIYF.

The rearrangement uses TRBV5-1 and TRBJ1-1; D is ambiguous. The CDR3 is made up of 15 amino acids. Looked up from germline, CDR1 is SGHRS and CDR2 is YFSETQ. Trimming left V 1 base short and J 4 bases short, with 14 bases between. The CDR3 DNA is TGCGCCAGCAGCTTGAATACAGCAGGAGCCACTGAAGCTTTCTTT. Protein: CASSLNTAGATEAFF.

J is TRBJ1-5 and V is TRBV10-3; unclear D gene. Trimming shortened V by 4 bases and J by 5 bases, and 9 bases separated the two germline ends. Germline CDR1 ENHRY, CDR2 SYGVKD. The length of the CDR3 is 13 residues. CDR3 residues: CAISVAVDQPQHF. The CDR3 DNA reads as TGTGCCATCAGTGTGGCAGTCGATCAGCCCCAGCATTTT.

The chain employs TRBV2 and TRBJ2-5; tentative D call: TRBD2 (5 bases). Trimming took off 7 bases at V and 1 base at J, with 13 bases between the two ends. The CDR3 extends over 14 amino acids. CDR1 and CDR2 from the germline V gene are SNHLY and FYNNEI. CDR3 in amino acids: CASNIGGPQETQYF. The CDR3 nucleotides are TGTGCCAGCAATATTGGCGGGCCCCAAGAGACCCAGTACTTC. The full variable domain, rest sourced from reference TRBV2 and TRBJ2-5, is EPEVTQTPSHQVTQMGQEVILRCVPISNHLYFYWYRQILGQKVEFLVSFYNNEISEKSEIFDDQFSVERPDGSNFTLKIRSTKLEDSAMYFCASNIGGPQETQYFGPGTRLLVL.

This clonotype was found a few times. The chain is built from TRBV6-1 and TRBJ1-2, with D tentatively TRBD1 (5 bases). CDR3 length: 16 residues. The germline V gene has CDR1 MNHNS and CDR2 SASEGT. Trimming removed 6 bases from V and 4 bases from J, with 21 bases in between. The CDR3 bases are TGTGCCAGCAGCAGCACCAACCGACAGCCGATCTATGGCTACACCTTC. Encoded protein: CASSSTNRQPIYGYTF.

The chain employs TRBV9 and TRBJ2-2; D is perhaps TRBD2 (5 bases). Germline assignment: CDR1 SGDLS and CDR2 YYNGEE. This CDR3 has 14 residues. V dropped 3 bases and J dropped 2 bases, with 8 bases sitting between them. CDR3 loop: CASSAGYNTGELFF. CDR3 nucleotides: TGTGCCAGCAGCGCGGGATATAACACCGGGGAGCTGTTTTTT.

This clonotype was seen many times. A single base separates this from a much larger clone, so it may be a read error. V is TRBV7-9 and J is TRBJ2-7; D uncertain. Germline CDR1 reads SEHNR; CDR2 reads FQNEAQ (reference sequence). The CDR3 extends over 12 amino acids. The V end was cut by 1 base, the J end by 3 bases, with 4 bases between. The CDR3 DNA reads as TGTGCCAGCAGCTTAGACTACTACGAGCAGTACTTC. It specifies CASSLDYYEQYF. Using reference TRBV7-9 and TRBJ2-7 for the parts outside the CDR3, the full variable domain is DTGVSQNPRHKITKRGQNVTFRCDPISEHNRLYWYRQTLGQGPEFLTYFQNEAQLEKSRLLSDRFSAERPKGSFSTLEIQRTEQGDSAMYLCASSLDYYEQYFGPGTRLTVT.

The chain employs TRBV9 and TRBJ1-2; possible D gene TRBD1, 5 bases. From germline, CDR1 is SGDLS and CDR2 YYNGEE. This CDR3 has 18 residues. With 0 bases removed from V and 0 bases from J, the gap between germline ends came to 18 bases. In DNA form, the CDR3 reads TGTGCCAGCAGCGTAGGTTATATCGGGGCCCAGACTAACTATGGCTACACCTTC. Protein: CASSVGYIGAQTNYGYTF.

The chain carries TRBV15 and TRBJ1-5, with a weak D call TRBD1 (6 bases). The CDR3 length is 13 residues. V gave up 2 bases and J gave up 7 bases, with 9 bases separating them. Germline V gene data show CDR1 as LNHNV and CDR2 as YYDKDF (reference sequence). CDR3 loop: CATSRQGSQPQHF. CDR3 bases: TGTGCCACCAGCAGACAGGGGAGCCAGCCCCAGCATTTT.

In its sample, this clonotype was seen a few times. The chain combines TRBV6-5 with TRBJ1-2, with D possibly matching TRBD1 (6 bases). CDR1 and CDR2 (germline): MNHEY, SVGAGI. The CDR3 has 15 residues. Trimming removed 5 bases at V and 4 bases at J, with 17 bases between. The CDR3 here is CASSLTGTNLYGYTF. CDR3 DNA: TGTGCCAGCAGTCTAACCGGGACAAACCTCTATGGCTACACCTTC.

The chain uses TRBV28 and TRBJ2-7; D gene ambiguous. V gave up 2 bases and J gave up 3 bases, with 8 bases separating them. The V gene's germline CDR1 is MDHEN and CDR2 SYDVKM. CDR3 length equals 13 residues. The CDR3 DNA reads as TGTGCCAGCAGTTTAGTCCGCCACTACGAGCAGTACTTC. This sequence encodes CASSLVRHYEQYF.

The CDR3, as DNA: TGTGCCAGCAGCTTAGCCCCGGGACAGGGGGCGTCGGCCTACGAGCAGTACTTC. Translation gives CASSLAPGQGASAYEQYF. The chain employs TRBV7-2 and TRBJ2-7, with 12 positions matching TRBD1. V dropped 0 bases and J dropped 2; count of bases not matched to a gene: 8. Germline CDR1 reads SGHTA; CDR2 reads FQGNSA. This CDR3 has 18 residues.

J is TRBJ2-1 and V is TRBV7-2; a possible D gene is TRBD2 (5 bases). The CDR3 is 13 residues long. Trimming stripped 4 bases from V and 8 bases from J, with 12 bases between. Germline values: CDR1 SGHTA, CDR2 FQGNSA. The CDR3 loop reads CASSSSGSYEQFF. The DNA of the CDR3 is TGTGCCAGCAGCTCCTCGGGGAGCTATGAGCAGTTCTTC.

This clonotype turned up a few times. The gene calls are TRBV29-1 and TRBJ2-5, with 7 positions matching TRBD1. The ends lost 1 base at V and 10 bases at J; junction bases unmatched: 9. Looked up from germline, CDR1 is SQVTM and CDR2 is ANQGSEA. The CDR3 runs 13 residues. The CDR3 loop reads CSVEARGLKIQYF. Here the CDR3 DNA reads TGCAGCGTTGAAGCAAGGGGGCTGAAGATCCAGTACTTC.

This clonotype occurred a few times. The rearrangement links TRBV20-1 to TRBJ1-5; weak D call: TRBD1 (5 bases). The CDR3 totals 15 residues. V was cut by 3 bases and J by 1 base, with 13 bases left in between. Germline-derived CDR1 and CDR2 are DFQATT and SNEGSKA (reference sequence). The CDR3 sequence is CSASRGALSNQPQHF. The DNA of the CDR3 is TGCAGTGCTAGTCGAGGGGCCCTAAGCAATCAGCCCCAGCATTTT.

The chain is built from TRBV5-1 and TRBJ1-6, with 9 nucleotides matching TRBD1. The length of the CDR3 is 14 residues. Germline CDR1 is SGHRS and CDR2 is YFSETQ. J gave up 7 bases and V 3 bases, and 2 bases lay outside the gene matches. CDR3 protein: CASSSGTGNSPLHF. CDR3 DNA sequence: TGCGCCAGCAGCTCCGGGACAGGGAATTCACCCCTCCACTTT.